Presented here are 21 T cell receptor beta chains from one specimen sequenced in a study of blood T cell repertoires in COVID-19. Method: immunoSEQ multiplex PCR; TCRdb's copy keeps in-frame clones and lacks some. The profile covers 200,000 to 250,000 clones, with approximately 85% appearing a single time and approximately 0.89% taken by the ten largest. Sequencing input: peripheral blood. The receptors were gathered from a middle-aged man with acute or convalescent COVID-19.

The chain is built from TRBV28 and TRBJ1-5; 9 bases match TRBD1. The CDR3 contains 12 residues. Germline V CDR1 and CDR2: MDHEN, SYDVKM. Trimming took 8 bases from V and 6 from J; bases not matched to a gene: 2. The CDR3 DNA sequence: TGTGCCAGCGGACAGGGGCCTCAGCCCCAGCATTTT. This encodes CASGQGPQPQHF.

This chain connects TRBV3-1 (or the pseudogene TRBV3-2) to TRBJ2-5; 8 nucleotides align to TRBD2. The V and J ends lost 4 bases and 4 bases, in that order; junction bases with no gene match: 11. The CDR3 is 16 amino acids. Germline-derived CDR1 and CDR2 are LGHDT and YNNKEL (reference sequence). CDR3 sequence reads: CASSPLSSGVGETQYF. The CDR3, as DNA: TGTGCCAGCAGCCCCCTGAGTAGCGGGGTAGGAGAGACCCAGTACTTC.

This clone was seen a single time. This chain uses TRBV19 with TRBJ1-1; D remains ambiguous. V lost 4 bases and J lost 6, with 15 bases in between. CDR1 is LNHDA and CDR2 is SQIVND in the germline V gene (reference sequence). The length of the CDR3 is 14 residues. CDR3 loop: CASSTGPTGAEAFF. CDR3 DNA sequence: TGTGCCAGTAGTACCGGGCCTACGGGAGCTGAAGCTTTCTTT.

V and J are TRBV2 and TRBJ2-7, with 9 bases that match TRBD1. Germline V gene lookup returns CDR1 SNHLY and CDR2 FYNNEI. The J segment lost 4 bases and the V segment lost 6 bases, leaving 10 bases of the junction unmatched. The CDR3 has 15 amino acids. In nucleotides, the CDR3 is TGTGCCAGCAGAGGGGCCGGGACAGGGCAATACGAGCAGTACTTC. It specifies CASRGAGTGQYEQYF. The full variable domain, in which reference TRBV2 and TRBJ2-7 provide the parts outside the CDR3, is EPEVTQTPSHQVTQMGQEVILRCVPISNHLYFYWYRQILGQKVEFLVSFYNNEISEKSEIFDDQFSVERPDGSNFTLKIRSTKLEDSAMYFCASRGAGTGQYEQYFGPGTRLTVT.

The V gene is TRBV29-1, the J gene TRBJ1-1; TRBD1 might be the D (6 bases). V lost 7 bases and J lost 1, with 13 bases in between. Germline CDR1 and CDR2: SQVTM and ANQGSEA. This CDR3 contains 13 residues. CDR3 nucleotides: TGCAGCGCCGGGGGGCAGCCGAACACTGAAGCTTTCTTT. Translating it yields CSAGGQPNTEAFF.

The V and J genes are TRBV25-1 and TRBJ1-2; 8 nucleotides match TRBD1. Germline CDR1 is MGHDK and CDR2 is SYGVNS. This CDR3 is 12 amino acids long. V trimming: 5 bases; J trimming: 8 bases; junction bases outside the gene matches: 4. The CDR3 DNA reads TGTGCCAGCAGTCGGACAGGGAGAGGCTACACCTTC. This codes for CASSRTGRGYTF.

This chain uses TRBV6-5 with TRBJ1-1; TRBD1 is a possible D gene (6 bases). Germline V gene sequence: CDR1 MNHEY, CDR2 SVGAGI. CDR3 length: 15 residues. Trimming left V 0 bases short and J 1 base short, with 9 bases between. The CDR3: CASSYSWTANTEAFF. CDR3 nucleotides: TGTGCCAGCAGTTACTCGTGGACAGCGAACACTGAAGCTTTCTTT.

The chain couples TRBV9 to TRBJ1-2; no firm D call. The germline CDR1 and CDR2 sequences are SGDLS and YYNGEE. V dropped 0 bases and J dropped 5 bases, with 14 bases sitting between them. The CDR3 spans 15 residues. CDR3 sequence reads: CASSVASGFSYGYTF. The CDR3, as DNA: TGTGCCAGCAGCGTAGCTTCGGGTTTTAGTTATGGCTACACCTTC.

This sequence joins TRBV7-2 and TRBJ2-1; D unclear. Looked up from germline, CDR1 is SGHTA and CDR2 is FQGNSA. The CDR3 is made up of 14 amino acids. Between the trimmed V and J ends, which lost 5 bases and 7 bases, there was a span of 15 bases. For the CDR3, the DNA is TGTGCCAGCAGCCTTGGGCTATTCACGAATGAGCAGTTCTTC. This codes for CASSLGLFTNEQFF.

This clone occurred once. The chain links TRBV9 to TRBJ2-6; 8 nucleotides align to TRBD1. This CDR3 is built from 18 residues. Germline CDR1 reads SGDLS; CDR2 reads YYNGEE. With V trimmed by 4 bases and J by 1 base, 10 bases remained unmatched. The CDR3: CASSPRTGYSSGANVLTF. The CDR3 region has the DNA TGTGCCAGCAGCCCCCGGACAGGGTATTCATCTGGGGCCAACGTCCTGACTTTC.

This clone was picked up one time. The chain couples TRBV12-3 or TRBV12-4 to TRBJ2-3, with TRBD1 as a possible D gene (6 bases). V lost 6 bases and J 5 bases, leaving 9 bases between the germline ends. The length of the CDR3 is 12 residues. In nucleotides, the CDR3 is TGTGCCAGCAGCTCACAGGGAGATACGCAGTATTTT. This codes for CASSSQGDTQYF.

The chain joins TRBV5-1 to TRBJ2-7, with 9 nucleotides matching TRBD1. Germline CDR1 and CDR2: SGHRS and YFSETQ. This CDR3 is 15 amino acids long. The V and J ends lost 4 bases and 3 bases, in that order; junction bases with no gene match: 8. This CDR3 reads CASSRGQGQFYEQYF. In DNA, the CDR3 is TGCGCCAGCAGCCGGGGACAGGGACAATTCTACGAGCAGTACTTC.

J is TRBJ2-2 and V is TRBV19; D perhaps matches TRBD2 (6 bases). The CDR3 loop spans 13 amino acids. The V gene's germline CDR1 is LNHDA and CDR2 SQIVND (reference sequence). Between the trimmed V and J ends, which lost 5 bases and 4 bases, there was a span of 8 bases. CDR3 DNA: TGTGCCAGTAGTCCGGGGGTCACCGGGGAGCTGTTTTTT. It translates to CASSPGVTGELFF.

The chain couples TRBV4-2 to TRBJ1-4; D is possibly TRBD1 (5 bases). Trimming pared 4 bases from V and 8 bases from J, leaving 14 bases between. The CDR3 length is 14 residues. The germline V gene encodes CDR1 LGHNA and CDR2 YNFKEQ. The CDR3 loop reads CASSRGGEDEKLFF. DNA of the CDR3: TGTGCCAGCAGCCGGGGGGGGGAAGACGAAAAACTGTTTTTT.

With respect to this clone: At the DNA level, this CDR3 is encoded by other sequences in the same sample as well. The gene calls are TRBV12-3 or TRBV12-4 and TRBJ2-5, with D tentatively TRBD2 (7 bases). CDR3 size: 13 residues. The V and J ends lost 6 bases and 5 bases respectively, with 13 bases between them. CDR3 bases: TGTGCCAGCAGAGGGGGGGGCGGGGAGACCCAGTACTTC. It yields the protein CASRGGGGETQYF.

The rearrangement uses TRBV7-3 and TRBJ2-1; 8 positions agree with TRBD1. Unmatched junction bases numbered 11, after V lost 0 bases and J lost 4 bases. Germline CDR1 is SGHTA and CDR2 is FQGTGA. There are 18 residues in the CDR3. Here the CDR3 DNA reads TGTGCCAGCAGCTTAACGGCAGGGGGCCATTCCCTATACAATGAGCAGTTCTTC. Amino acid sequence: CASSLTAGGHSLYNEQFF.

V and J are TRBV10-3 and TRBJ2-2; D gene uncertain. This CDR3 spans 14 amino acids. Germline V gives CDR1 ENHRY, CDR2 SYGVKD. The germline V and J ends were trimmed by 4 bases and 3 bases, with 9 bases remaining between them. DNA for the CDR3: TGTGCCATCAGTGGCGGCGGCGACACCGGGGAGCTGTTTTTT. Translated: CAISGGGDTGELFF.

This chain links TRBV5-1 with TRBJ1-5, with TRBD1 matching 9 bases. Germline values: CDR1 SGHRS, CDR2 YFSETQ. J lost 7 bases, V lost 4 bases, and 9 bases had no gene match. CDR3 length equals 15 residues. The CDR3 DNA reads as TGCGCCAGCAGCCTAGGGACAGGGCCACAGCAGCCCCAGCATTTT. Translation gives CASSLGTGPQQPQHF.

The chain joins TRBV4-3 to TRBJ2-5; TRBD1 might be the D (6 bases). Trimming took 0 bases from V and 5 from J, leaving 10 bases between them. The CDR3 sequence is 14 residues long. Germline CDR1 reads LGHNA; CDR2 reads YSLEER. CDR3 bases: TGCGCCAGCAGCCAAGATACAGGGACGGAGACCCAGTACTTC. This encodes CASSQDTGTETQYF.

The chain has TRBV19 and TRBJ1-2; 7 nucleotides agree with TRBD1. The CDR3 runs to 15 residues. Germline V CDR1 and CDR2: LNHDA, SQIVND (reference sequence). With V trimmed by 6 bases and J by 1 base, 8 bases remained unmatched. CDR3 loop: CASRSRGNYNYGYTF. DNA of the CDR3: TGTGCCAGTAGAAGCAGGGGGAACTATAACTATGGCTACACCTTC.

V gene TRBV2 combines with J gene TRBJ2-3; 7 positions agree with TRBD2. Losses at the gene ends were 2 bases for V and 7 bases for J; bases not matched to a gene: 9. Germline V gene sequence: CDR1 SNHLY, CDR2 FYNNEI. This CDR3 comprises 15 residues. In DNA, the CDR3 is TGTGCCAGCAGTGAACGCCGGGGGGACCCTAATACGCAGTATTTT. It codes for CASSERRGDPNTQYF.